The clone carrying this T cell receptor (beta chain) was seen a handful of times. This table comes from immunoSEQ multiplex PCR, and its TCRdb copy is limited to in-frame clones, with some not included. The table records over 450,000 clones, 75% to 85% of them present only once. The data belong to a study of shared T cell receptors in the human thymus. The CDR3 is made up of 18 amino acids. Unmatched junction bases numbered 5, after V lost 0 bases and J lost 0 bases. Germline assignment: CDR1 SGHTA and CDR2 FQGNSA. The sample was also linked to a second study, of human thymus T cells. Per that study: Corrective heart surgery yielded the resections from which the thymus tissue came.

Sequencing was performed on thymocytes. V is TRBV7-2 and J is TRBJ2-5; 12 bases agree with TRBD2. This clonotype was obtained from a boy younger than two with a congenital heart defect. For the CDR3, the DNA is TGTGCCAGCAGCTTAGCGGCTAGCGGGAGGGGTTACCAAGAGACCCAGTACTTC. This translates into CASSLAASGRGYQETQYF.